This T cell receptor (beta chain) was observed in a study of blood T cell repertoires in COVID-19. Study in general: From the United States, Italy and Spain came samples of acute and convalescent COVID-19.

Living in 24 US areas, the participants were between about 18 and 100 years of age. Cohorts were based on clinical histories the participants reported. In the study's own analysis: How many nucleated cells were present was estimated from reference gene primer amplification. Assay used: immunoSEQ multiplex PCR; TCRdb lists only in-frame clones, some missing. V, J and clone size were drawn from that table, and D and trimming were deduced from the DNA. The data contain some 190,000 clones, roughly 86% of them singletons. On this clone: Distinct nucleotide sequences in the sample also encode this CDR3.

Germline values: CDR1 SGHRS, CDR2 YFSETQ. This CDR3 is built from 14 residues. V was shortened by 1 base and J by 1 base, with 5 bases between the two germline ends. The specimen was PBMCs or T cells enriched from blood (not recorded which). This rearrangement joins TRBV5-1 to TRBJ2-2; D is unresolved. This TCR was sampled from a man aged 35 to 55 with acute COVID-19. CDR3 DNA: TGCGCCAGCAGCTTGTCAGGGAACACCGGGGAGCTGTTTTTT. Its protein product is CASSLSGNTGELFF.